One sample yielded the 21 T cell receptor beta chains listed below, sequenced in a study of cytomegalovirus exposure and HLA in healthy donors (dated by TCRdb to the late 2010s). Library generation was performed with the immunoSEQ multiplex PCR assay. A mixture of 60 forward primers for TCR Vbeta segments and 13 reverse primers for TCR Jbeta segments was used in the multiplex PCR. TCRdb re-hosts the immuneACCESS table, in-frame sequences only. Its copies lack some clones; in the studies checked, an unresolved V gene accounts for under half of them, and the cause for the rest is not known. Present in this sample are 45,000 to 75,000 clones, about 71% of which were seen just once. Roughly a fifth of the sample rests with the top ten. The material sequenced was PBMCs. The receptors were gathered from a woman in her sixties in good health and CMV-seropositive.

The genes are TRBV5-1 and TRBJ2-1, with D possibly being TRBD1 (6 bases). Germline CDR1 and CDR2: SGHRS and YFSETQ. Trimming cost V 5 bases and J 5 bases, with 11 bases left between them. The CDR3 runs 13 residues. CDR3 loop: CASSMQGNNEQFF. The CDR3 nucleotides read TGCGCCAGCAGTATGCAGGGGAACAATGAGCAGTTCTTC. The full variable domain, in which reference TRBV5-1 and TRBJ2-1 provide the parts outside the CDR3, is KAGVTQTPRYLIKTRGQQVTLSCSPISGHRSVSWYQQTPGQGLQFLFEYFSETQRNKGNFPGRFSGRQFSNSRSEMNVSTLELGDSALYLCASSMQGNNEQFFGPGTRLTVL.

The J gene is TRBJ2-3, the V gene TRBV5-1, with 7 positions matching TRBD1. Germline V gives CDR1 SGHRS, CDR2 YFSETQ. The CDR3 length is 17 residues. J lost 0 bases, V lost 0 bases, and 7 bases had no gene match. CDR3 nucleotide sequence: TGCGCCAGCAGCTTGGGGGGCAGGGGGACCAGCACAGATACGCAGTATTTT. It translates to CASSLGGRGTSTDTQYF.

The V call is TRBV7-3, the J call TRBJ1-2, with a weak D call TRBD1 (6 bases). The length of the CDR3 is 13 residues. The germline gives CDR1 SGHTA, CDR2 FQGTGA. V lost 4 bases to trimming and J lost 6 bases, with 12 bases between them. The CDR3 loop reads CASSSTGSHGYTF. The CDR3 DNA sequence: TGTGCCAGCAGCTCCACAGGGAGCCATGGCTACACCTTC.

The gene calls are TRBV19 and TRBJ1-5; D possibly corresponds to TRBD1 (5 bases). The CDR3 loop spans 15 amino acids. Trimming stripped 6 bases from V and 3 bases from J, with 15 bases between. The germline V gene encodes CDR1 LNHDA and CDR2 SQIVND (reference sequence). The chain's CDR3 is CASSQTVGVNQPQHF. The DNA for the CDR3 is TGTGCCAGTAGCCAGACGGTAGGGGTCAATCAGCCCCAGCATTTT.

The rearrangement uses TRBV19 and TRBJ2-7, with D perhaps TRBD1 (5 bases). V gave up 2 bases and J gave up 0 bases, with 8 bases separating them. Per germline, CDR1 LNHDA and CDR2 SQIVND (reference sequence). There are 14 residues in the CDR3. In nucleotides, the CDR3 is TGTGCCAGTAGTATACAGGGTGGCTCCTACGAGCAGTACTTC. Its protein is CASSIQGGSYEQYF.

This clone has just a few counts. The chain carries TRBV18 and TRBJ1-3; D is unresolved. V lost 6 bases and J 1 base, leaving 10 bases between the germline ends. This CDR3 contains 14 residues. The germline gives CDR1 KGHSH, CDR2 LQKENI. The CDR3 is CASSPGGSGNTIYF. In nucleotides, the CDR3 is TGTGCCAGCTCCCCGGGAGGTTCTGGAAACACCATATATTTT.

The rearrangement joins TRBV4-3 to TRBJ1-3, with a possible D match to TRBD1 (6 bases). The V and J ends lost 0 bases and 1 base respectively, with 13 bases between them. CDR3 length equals 17 residues. Per the germline V gene, CDR1 is LGHNA and CDR2 is YSLEER. Written as DNA, the CDR3 is TGCGCCAGCAGCCAAGATCCTAACAGGGTGTCTGGAAACACCATATATTTT. Amino acid sequence: CASSQDPNRVSGNTIYF.

This clone has a handful of counts. The chain couples TRBV19 to TRBJ1-4, with D perhaps TRBD1 (5 bases). This CDR3 contains 14 residues. V lost 3 bases to trimming and J lost 12 bases, with 17 bases between them. Germline V gene sequence: CDR1 LNHDA, CDR2 SQIVND (reference sequence). The CDR3 region is CASSIWGDGVELFF. CDR3 coding DNA: TGTGCCAGTAGTATCTGGGGGGACGGTGTGGAACTGTTTTTT. Full variable domain (outside the CDR3, taken from reference TRBV19 and TRBJ1-4): DGGITQSPKYLFRKEGQNVTLSCEQNLNHDAMYWYRQDPGQGLRLIYYSQIVNDFQKGDIAEGYSVSREKKESFPLTVTSAQKNPTAFYLCASSIWGDGVELFFGSGTQLSVL.

The table lists this clone with a few counts. The chain combines TRBV7-3 with TRBJ1-1; a possible D gene is TRBD1 (5 bases). Trimming removed 5 bases from V and 11 bases from J, with 18 bases in between. The CDR3 is 13 residues long. Germline CDR1 is SGHTA and CDR2 is FQGTGA. The CDR3 DNA reads as TGTGCCAGCAGCCCAGGGCGGGGGGACGGCGCTTTCTTT. This codes for CASSPGRGDGAFF.

This clone turned up a few times. This chain uses TRBV10-3 with TRBJ1-6; 8 positions agree with TRBD1. J gave up 9 bases and V 2 bases, and 6 bases lay outside the gene matches. CDR3 length: 15 residues. Looked up from germline, CDR1 is ENHRY and CDR2 is SYGVKD. The CDR3 region has the DNA TGTGCCATCAGTGAGGCGGACAGGGTTGGTTCACCCCTCCACTTT. Translated, it gives CAISEADRVGSPLHF.

The chain combines TRBV6-4 with TRBJ2-3; no reliable D call. The CDR3 is made up of 13 amino acids. Germline loops: CDR1 MRHNA, CDR2 SNTAGT. Trimming pared 2 bases from V and 5 bases from J, leaving 8 bases between. The CDR3 loop is CASSDGNGDTQYF. The CDR3 DNA reads as TGTGCCAGCAGTGACGGTAACGGAGATACGCAGTATTTT.

V and J are TRBV5-8 and TRBJ2-7; possible D gene TRBD1, 5 bases. Germline CDR1 SGHTS, CDR2 YDEGEE. The CDR3 runs 12 residues. V was pared by 9 bases and J by 4 bases, with 14 bases between. The CDR3 here is CATGPILYEQYF. The CDR3 DNA reads TGTGCCACAGGGCCCATCCTGTACGAGCAGTACTTC.

This chain's CDR3 is CASSPSGGLSYEQYF. In DNA form, the CDR3 reads TGTGCCAGCAGTCCCTCGGGCGGGCTATCCTACGAGCAGTACTTC. The chain carries TRBV6-5 and TRBJ2-7; maybe TRBD2 (5 bases). The length of the CDR3 is 15 residues. The germline gives CDR1 MNHEY, CDR2 SVGAGI. Trimming cost V 5 bases and J 1 base, with 15 bases left between them.

V is TRBV4-3 and J is TRBJ1-5, with D unclear. The V gene's germline CDR1 is LGHNA and CDR2 YSLEER. Between the trimmed V and J ends, which lost 1 base and 4 bases, there was a span of 5 bases. This CDR3 spans 13 amino acids. CDR3 region: CASSQGGNQPQHF. In nucleotides, the CDR3 is TGCGCCAGCAGCCAAGGAGGGAATCAGCCCCAGCATTTT.

The V call is TRBV19, the J call TRBJ2-5; D perhaps matches TRBD1 (6 bases). Trimming took 6 bases from V and 2 from J, leaving 10 bases between them. The V gene's germline CDR1 is LNHDA and CDR2 SQIVND (reference sequence). The CDR3 sequence is 13 residues long. CDR3 sequence reads: CASSTTGQETQYF. The CDR3 region has the DNA TGTGCCAGTAGCACAACAGGGCAAGAGACCCAGTACTTC.

A note on this clone: The sample has other DNA sequences that encode this CDR3 too. The chain has TRBV9 and TRBJ2-3, with D possibly TRBD2 on 5 matching bases. V lost 0 bases, J lost 1 base, and 9 bases lay in between. This CDR3 spans 15 amino acids. CDR1 is SGDLS, CDR2 YYNGEE, per germline. CDR3 coding DNA: TGTGCCAGCAGCGTAGAAAGCGGACGCACAGATACGCAGTATTTT. This gives the protein CASSVESGRTDTQYF.

The chain combines TRBV9 with TRBJ2-2; 9 bases fit TRBD1. The germline V gene has CDR1 SGDLS and CDR2 YYNGEE. The CDR3 is made up of 14 amino acids. J was trimmed by 7 bases and V by 9 bases; bases with no gene match: 10. As DNA, the CDR3 is TGTGCCACCAGGACAGGGGTAATGGACGGGGAGCTGTTTTTT. Translated: CATRTGVMDGELFF.

The CDR3 reads CASSPPGGNTEAFF. In nucleotides, the CDR3 is TGTGCCAGCAGCCCCCCCGGGGGTAACACTGAAGCTTTCTTT. The chain uses TRBV6-5 and TRBJ1-1; D may be TRBD1 (5 bases). Looked up from germline, CDR1 is MNHEY and CDR2 is SVGAGI. The CDR3 extends over 14 amino acids. V was pared by 6 bases and J by 2 bases, with 13 bases between.

The chain carries TRBV29-1 and TRBJ2-7, with TRBD1 matching over 10 bases. The CDR3 loop spans 14 amino acids. Germline V lookup: CDR1 SQVTM, CDR2 ANQGSEA. Trimming at V came to 4 bases and at J to 2 bases, leaving 5 bases not matched to a gene. CDR3 loop: CSVVTGGEPYEQYF. CDR3 coding DNA: TGCAGCGTTGTGACAGGGGGCGAACCCTACGAGCAGTACTTC.

The J gene is TRBJ1-5, the V gene TRBV16; D gene ambiguous. CDR1 is KGHSY and CDR2 is FQNENV in the germline V gene. Trimming pared 0 bases from V and 0 bases from J, leaving 6 bases between. The CDR3 loop spans 15 amino acids. This CDR3 is CASSQSRGSNQPQHF. DNA of the CDR3: TGTGCCAGCAGCCAATCCCGGGGTAGCAATCAGCCCCAGCATTTT.

This sequence joins TRBV10-3 and TRBJ1-1, with 7 positions matching TRBD1. Germline CDR1 is ENHRY and CDR2 is SYGVKD. This CDR3 spans 15 amino acids. V lost 5 bases to trimming and J lost 3 bases; unmatched junction nucleotides: 9. The DNA for the CDR3 is TGTGCCATCAGTAACCCAGGGGGAAGGGACACTGAAGCTTTCTTT. Translation gives CAISNPGGRDTEAFF.